This T cell receptor (beta chain) derives from a study of blood T cell repertoires in COVID-19. Across the whole study: Samples came from the United States, Italy and Spain, spanning acute and convalescent COVID-19. Sources were T cells, B-cell-depleted T cells, or PBMCs; the material itself was cDNA or gDNA.

From germline, CDR1 is SGHVS and CDR2 FQNEAQ. V was shortened by 1 base and J by 4 bases, with 11 bases between the two germline ends. The CDR3 covers 15 residues. Original handling: Estimation of nucleated cell counts relied on the amplification of reference gene primers. The data were produced by immunoSEQ multiplex PCR, yet TCRdb's version contains in-frame clones alone and is incomplete. The V and J calls and clone size come from that table; D and trimming were worked out from the DNA. This table holds 410,000 or so clones, 86% found once. Input material: peripheral blood. The genes are TRBV7-8 and TRBJ1-5, with a possible D match to TRBD1 (6 bases). The receptor's source is a young woman with active or convalescent COVID-19. The CDR3 protein is CASSLVSDRNQPQHF. CDR3 DNA: TGTGCCAGCAGCTTAGTCTCGGACAGAAATCAGCCCCAGCATTTT. Full variable domain (outside the CDR3, taken from reference TRBV7-8 and TRBJ1-5): GAGVSQSPRYKVAKRGQDVALRCDPISGHVSLFWYQQALGQGPEFLTYFQNEAQLDKSGLPSDRFFAERPEGSVSTLKIQRTQQEDSAVYLCASSLVSDRNQPQHFGDGTRLSIL.